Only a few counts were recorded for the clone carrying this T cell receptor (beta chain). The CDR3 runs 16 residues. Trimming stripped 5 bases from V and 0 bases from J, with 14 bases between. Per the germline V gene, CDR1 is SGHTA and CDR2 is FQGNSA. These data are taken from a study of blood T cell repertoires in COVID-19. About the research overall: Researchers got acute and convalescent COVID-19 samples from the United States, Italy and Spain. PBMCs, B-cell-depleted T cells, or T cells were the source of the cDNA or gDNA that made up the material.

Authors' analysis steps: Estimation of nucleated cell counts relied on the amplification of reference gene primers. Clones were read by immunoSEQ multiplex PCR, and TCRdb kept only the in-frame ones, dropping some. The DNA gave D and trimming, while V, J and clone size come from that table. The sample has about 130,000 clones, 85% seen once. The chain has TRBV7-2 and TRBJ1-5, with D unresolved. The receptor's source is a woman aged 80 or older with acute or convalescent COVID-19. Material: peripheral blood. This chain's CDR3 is CASSPDGGNSNQPQHF. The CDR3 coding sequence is TGTGCCAGCAGCCCGGACGGAGGGAATAGCAATCAGCCCCAGCATTTT. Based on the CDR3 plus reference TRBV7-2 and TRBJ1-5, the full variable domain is GAGVSQSPSNKVTEKGKDVELRCDPISGHTALYWYRQSLGQGLEFLIYFQGNSAPDKSGLPSDRFSAERTGGSVSTLTIQRTQQEDSAVYLCASSPDGGNSNQPQHFGDGTRLSIL.